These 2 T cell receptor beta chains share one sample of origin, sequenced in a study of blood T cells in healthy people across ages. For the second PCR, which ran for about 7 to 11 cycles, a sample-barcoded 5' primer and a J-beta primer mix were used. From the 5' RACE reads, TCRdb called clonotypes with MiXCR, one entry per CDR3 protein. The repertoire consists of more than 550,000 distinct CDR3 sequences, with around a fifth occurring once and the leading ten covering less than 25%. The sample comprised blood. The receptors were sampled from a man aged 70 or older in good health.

CDR3 sequence: CASSSSIQGTGVGYTF. DNA of the CDR3: TGTGCCAGCAGTTCCTCGATTCAGGGGACAGGGGTCGGCTACACCTTC. The chain employs TRBV12-3 or TRBV12-4 and TRBJ1-2, with TRBD1 matching over 10 bases. The CDR3 contains 16 residues. Trimming took 4 bases from V and 8 from J; bases not matched to a gene: 13.

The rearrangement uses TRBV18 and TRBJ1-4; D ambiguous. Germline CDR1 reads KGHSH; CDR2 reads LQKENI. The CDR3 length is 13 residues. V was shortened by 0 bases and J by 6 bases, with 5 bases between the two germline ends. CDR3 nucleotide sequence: TGTGCCAGCTCACCACCAGAAGATGAAAAACTGTTTTTT. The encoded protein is CASSPPEDEKLFF.